This is a list of T cell receptor beta chains from one sample in a study of T cells in Graves' hyperthyroidism and ophthalmopathy. TCRdb recomputed calls from the multiplex PCR reads with MiXCR, one row per CDR3 protein. The sample yields about 350,000 distinct CDR3 sequences, roughly 15% seen once. What was sequenced was blood. The receptors shown here come from a woman aged 55-69 years with Graves' ophthalmopathy. Each CDR3 is given with its conserved first and last residue. D genes are given only for firm matches. Size is omitted from some rows. Given values are once, few, many or a class for expanded clones.

j_call v_call cdr3_length d_call clone_size cdr3_aa cdr3_nt
TRBJ1-5 TRBV28 14 NA few CASSINISNQPQHF TGTGCCAGCAGTATTAACATAAGCAATCAGCCCCAGCATTTT
TRBJ2-5 TRBV6-2/TRBV6-3 12 NA many CASSYGTETQYF TGTGCCAGCAGTTACGGGACAGAGACCCAGTACTTC
TRBJ1-1 TRBV29-1 12 NA many CSVPGARTEAFF TGCAGCGTTCCGGGGGCGCGCACTGAAGCTTTCTTT
TRBJ1-6 TRBV4-2 16 NA NA CASSQVEWRGNSPLHF TGTGCCAGCAGCCAAGTAGAGTGGCGAGGGAATTCACCCCTCCACTTT
TRBJ2-5 TRBV6-5 14 TRBD2 NA CASSYPAEAGTRYF TGTGCCAGCAGTTACCCCGCGGAAGCGGGGACCCGGTACTTC
TRBJ2-1 TRBV20-1 10 NA few CSAAWNEQFF TGCAGTGCCGCGTGGAATGAGCAGTTCTTC
TRBJ2-5 TRBV7-9 13 NA few CASSAIPQETQYF TGTGCCAGCAGCGCCATCCCCCAAGAGACCCAGTACTTC
TRBJ2-3 TRBV11-2 14 NA few CASSLERVTDTQYF TGTGCCAGCAGCTTAGAGCGAGTCACAGATACGCAGTATTTT
TRBJ2-1 TRBV30 14 TRBD2 many CAWTGGSANNEQFF TGTGCCTGGACTGGCGGGAGCGCTAACAATGAGCAGTTCTTC
TRBJ2-5 TRBV7-8 14 NA NA CASSLAAREETQYF TGTGCCAGCAGCTTAGCGGCCCGTGAAGAGACCCAGTACTTC
TRBJ1-6 TRBV5-1 16 TRBD1 NA CASSPGTGAGDSPLHF TGCGCCAGCAGCCCAGGGACAGGGGCCGGGGATTCACCCCTCCACTTT
TRBJ2-3 TRBV9 16 NA NA CASSVEAGYQLDTQYF TGTGCCAGCAGCGTAGAGGCCGGCTATCAATTGGATACGCAGTATTTT
TRBJ2-3 TRBV19 17 TRBD2 NA CASSIGRSGSRTDTQYF TGTGCCAGTAGTATAGGTCGTAGCGGGAGCCGTACAGATACGCAGTATTTT
TRBJ2-7 TRBV28 18 TRBD1 many CASSPADRRDRDRNEQYF TGTGCCAGCAGCCCCGCAGATAGACGGGACAGGGATCGGAACGAGCAGTACTTC
TRBJ1-5 TRBV2 17 NA NA CASSEVGRRANNQPQHF TGTGCCAGCAGTGAGGTCGGGCGACGGGCTAACAATCAGCCCCAGCATTTT